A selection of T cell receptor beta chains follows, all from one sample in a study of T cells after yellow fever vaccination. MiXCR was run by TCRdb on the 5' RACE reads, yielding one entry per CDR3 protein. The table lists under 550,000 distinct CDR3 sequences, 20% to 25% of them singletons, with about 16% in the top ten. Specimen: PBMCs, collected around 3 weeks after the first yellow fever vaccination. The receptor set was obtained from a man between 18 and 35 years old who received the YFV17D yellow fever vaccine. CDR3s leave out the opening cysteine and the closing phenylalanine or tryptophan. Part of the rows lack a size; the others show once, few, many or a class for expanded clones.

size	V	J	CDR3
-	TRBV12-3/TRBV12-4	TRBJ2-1	ASSLRRQPYNEQF
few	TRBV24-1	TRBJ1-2	ATSDSGTDYGYT
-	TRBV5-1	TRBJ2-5	ASSLEQGERY
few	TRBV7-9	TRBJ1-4	ASSRDWLTNEKLF
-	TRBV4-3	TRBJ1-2	ASSQEYRGDYGYT
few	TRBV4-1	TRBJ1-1	ASSPYRGGETEAF
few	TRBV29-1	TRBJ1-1	SVADRYTEAF
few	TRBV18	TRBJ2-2	ASSPSQTNTGELF
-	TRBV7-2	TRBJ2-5	ASSLVEDQETQY
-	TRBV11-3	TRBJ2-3	ASSLDSRRDTQY
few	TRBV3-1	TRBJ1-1	ASSDSQGNTEAF
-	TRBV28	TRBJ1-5	ASSFKGYEQPQH
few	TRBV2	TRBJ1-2	ASRGFYGYT
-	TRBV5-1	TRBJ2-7	ASTLDRATYEQY
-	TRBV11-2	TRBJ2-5	ASSLEVGAETQY
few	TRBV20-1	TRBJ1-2	SAGDRLNYGYT
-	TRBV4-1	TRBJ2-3	ASSPQPGESTDTQY
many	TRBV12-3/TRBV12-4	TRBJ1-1	ASSLGAEAF
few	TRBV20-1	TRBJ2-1	SARTAGGKNEQF
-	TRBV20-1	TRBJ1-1	SASLGDTEAF
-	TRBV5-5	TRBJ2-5	ASVRQGGETQY